Reported below is one T cell receptor (beta chain). These data belong to a study of cytomegalovirus exposure and HLA in healthy donors. Vbeta (60) and Jbeta (13) primers were used in the PCR. Using immunoSEQ multiplex PCR, the repertoire was profiled, and TCRdb retains in-frame clones only, with some absent. In the table there are around 140,000 clones, 60% to 80% of which are singletons. Trimming removed 6 bases at V and 4 bases at J, with 17 bases between. From germline, CDR1 is SGHKS and CDR2 YYEKEE (reference sequence). CDR3 length equals 15 residues. The specimen sequenced was PBMCs. This sequence originates from a male donor in good health and CMV-seronegative. The genes are TRBV5-5 and TRBJ1-3, with TRBD1 as a possible D gene (6 bases). The DNA of the CDR3 is TGTGCCAGCACCAGGGAGGGGGTCTCCGGAAACACCATATATTTT. This gives the protein CASTREGVSGNTIYF.